These T cell receptor beta chains were read from a single sample in a study of identical twins. Via MiXCR, TCRdb re-called the 5' RACE reads, giving one row per CDR3 protein. In the table there are approximately 300,000 distinct CDR3 sequences, roughly 8.6% of which are singletons. The same data also went into a second study, on yellow fever vaccine responses in identical twins.

The sequenced material came from CD8+ T cells sorted from blood. The receptors here all came from a woman between 18 and 29 years old in good health. Both conserved end residues are part of each CDR3. Fields, in order: V gene, J gene, D gene, clone size, CDR3 protein, CDR3 DNA. D genes are given only for firm matches. Only part of the rows carry a size: once, few, many, or a class if the clone is expanded.

TRBV6-6	TRBJ1-5	-	-	CASSYSGSQHF	TGTGCCAGCAGTTACTCTGGCTCCCAGCATTTT
TRBV28	TRBJ2-3	-	many	CASSFNPGDLTSTDTQYF	TGTGCCAGCAGTTTTAATCCAGGGGACCTTACTAGCACAGATACGCAGTATTTT
TRBV11-2	TRBJ2-2	TRBD1	-	CASSLRTGSTGELFF	TGTGCCAGCAGCTTGAGGACAGGGAGCACCGGGGAGCTGTTTTTT
TRBV6-5	TRBJ2-1	TRBD1	-	CASSYIQGANNEQFF	TGTGCCAGCAGTTACATCCAGGGGGCGAACAATGAGCAGTTCTTC
TRBV6-1	TRBJ1-1	-	few	CASSETTGSITEAFF	TGTGCCAGCAGTGAAACTACAGGGTCCATCACTGAAGCTTTCTTT
TRBV7-6	TRBJ2-2	TRBD2	-	CASSSDGLAMNTGELFF	TGTGCCAGCAGCTCCGACGGACTAGCGATGAACACCGGGGAGCTGTTTTTT
TRBV9	TRBJ1-5	-	many	CASSVEGNSNQPQHF	TGTGCCAGCAGCGTAGAGGGGAATAGCAATCAGCCCCAGCATTTT
TRBV7-9	TRBJ1-1	-	-	CASSWGARGEAFF	TGTGCCAGCAGTTGGGGGGCCAGGGGTGAAGCTTTCTTT
TRBV4-3	TRBJ2-7	-	many	CASSQARDGYEQYF	TGCGCCAGCAGCCAAGCTAGGGACGGGTACGAGCAGTACTTC
TRBV20-1	TRBJ2-7	-	few	CSARSGRGDYEQYF	TGCAGTGCTAGATCGGGTAGGGGTGACTACGAGCAGTACTTC
TRBV24-1	TRBJ2-2	-	many	CATSDLDTGRGGELFF	TGTGCCACCAGTGATTTGGACACCGGACGTGGCGGGGAGCTGTTTTTT
TRBV27	TRBJ2-1	TRBD2	-	CASSFSLGGEQFF	TGTGCCAGCAGTTTCTCCCTGGGGGGGGAGCAGTTCTTC
TRBV6-5	TRBJ2-7	TRBD2	once	CASSYLGLAGSEQYF	TGTGCCAGCAGTTACCTAGGACTAGCGGGGAGCGAGCAGTACTTC
TRBV7-9	TRBJ2-7	-	few	CASSFRYSPNEQYF	TGTGCCAGCAGCTTTAGGTACTCCCCCAACGAGCAGTACTTC
TRBV6-1	TRBJ1-1	TRBD1	few	CASSQRDRYEAFF	TGTGCCAGCAGTCAGCGGGACAGATATGAAGCTTTCTTT
TRBV4-1	TRBJ2-7	TRBD2	-	CASSGAGDGYEQYF	TGCGCCAGCAGCGGAGCGGGAGACGGGTACGAGCAGTACTTC
TRBV6-5	TRBJ1-4	-	few	CASSYSGGTLEKLFF	TGTGCCAGCAGTTACTCTGGGGGGACATTGGAAAAACTGTTTTTT
TRBV24-1	TRBJ2-1	TRBD1	many	CATSDSTGAPYNEQFF	TGTGCCACCAGTGATTCTACAGGGGCCCCCTACAATGAGCAGTTCTTC
TRBV6-1	TRBJ2-7	TRBD2	few	CAILSGLAGGDEQYF	TGTGCCATCCTTTCCGGACTAGCGGGGGGCGATGAGCAGTACTTC
TRBV11-2	TRBJ2-7	-	-	CASSSSLGHEQYF	TGTGCCAGCAGCTCTTCCCTAGGACACGAGCAGTACTTC
TRBV20-1	TRBJ2-7	TRBD1	-	CSAHPGQPMYEQYF	TGCAGTGCTCATCCGGGACAGCCTATGTACGAGCAGTACTTC
TRBV5-6	TRBJ2-3	-	-	CASSDRDTYLTDTQYF	TGTGCCAGCAGTGACCGGGACACCTACCTCACAGATACGCAGTATTTT
TRBV5-5	TRBJ1-6	-	many	CASSQQGVRNNSPLHF	TGTGCCAGCAGCCAACAGGGAGTCCGAAATAATTCACCCCTCCACTTT
TRBV4-3	TRBJ2-2	TRBD2	few	CASSQVGLAGKNGELFF	TGCGCCAGCAGCCAAGTGGGACTAGCGGGAAAAAATGGGGAGCTGTTTTTT
TRBV19	TRBJ1-1	-	-	CASSIPYGHKTAFF	TGTGCCAGTAGTATCCCCTATGGGCATAAGACAGCTTTCTTT
TRBV10-3	TRBJ1-1	-	few	CAISTRREGDTEAFF	TGTGCCATCAGTACCCGGAGGGAGGGCGACACTGAAGCTTTCTTT
TRBV27	TRBJ2-7	-	-	CASSLSRGSYEQYF	TGTGCCAGCAGTTTATCGCGGGGCTCCTACGAGCAGTACTTC
TRBV6-4	TRBJ2-1	-	-	CASSDSMGGHEQFF	TGTGCCAGCAGTGACTCGATGGGGGGGCATGAGCAGTTCTTC
TRBV27	TRBJ2-7	-	many	CASSWDGYYEQYF	TGTGCCAGCAGCTGGGACGGCTACTACGAGCAGTACTTC
TRBV27	TRBJ2-3	TRBD2	-	CASSKISRTSGGDSTDTQYF	TGTGCCAGCAGTAAAATCTCACGGACTAGCGGGGGGGACAGCACAGATACGCAGTATTTT
TRBV11-2	TRBJ2-5	-	-	CASSLVLAETQYF	TGTGCCAGCAGCTTAGTCCTAGCGGAGACCCAGTACTTC
TRBV12-3/TRBV12-4	TRBJ2-4	-	many	CASREGGPGYIQYF	TGTGCCAGCAGGGAGGGGGGACCGGGTTACATTCAGTACTTC
TRBV7-8	TRBJ2-3	-	few	CASSPRLESDTQYF	TGTGCCAGCAGCCCTCGACTAGAATCAGATACGCAGTATTTT
TRBV6-5	TRBJ1-1	-	many	CASSSSEYGTEAFF	TGTGCCAGCAGTTCAAGTGAGTACGGCACTGAAGCTTTCTTT
TRBV5-6	TRBJ2-7	TRBD2	-	CASSPGGNEQYF	TGTGCCAGCAGCCCGGGGGGGAACGAGCAGTACTTC
TRBV4-3	TRBJ2-5	-	many	CASSQVWRGQETQYF	TGCGCCAGCAGCCAAGTCTGGCGGGGCCAAGAGACCCAGTACTTC
TRBV13	TRBJ1-4	-	few	CASSLGNNEKLFF	TGTGCCAGCAGCTTAGGAAACAATGAAAAACTGTTTTTT
TRBV12-3/TRBV12-4	TRBJ2-1	TRBD2	many	CASRPALAGGSYNEQFF	TGTGCCAGCAGGCCCGCGCTAGCGGGAGGATCCTACAATGAGCAGTTCTTC
TRBV7-9	TRBJ2-1	TRBD2	-	CASSKDLAGSSNEQFF	TGTGCCAGCAGCAAAGACCTAGCGGGGTCCTCCAATGAGCAGTTCTTC
TRBV3-1	TRBJ2-7	-	-	CASSDYSGTINYEQYF	TGTGCCAGCAGCGATTACTCCGGGACAATCAACTACGAGCAGTACTTC
TRBV28	TRBJ2-3	-	-	CASSLWEGSTDTQYF	TGTGCCAGCAGTTTATGGGAAGGAAGCACAGATACGCAGTATTTT
TRBV12-3/TRBV12-4	TRBJ2-1	TRBD2	many	CASSSSGGDSSYNEQFF	TGTGCCAGCAGTTCTAGCGGGGGGGATAGCTCCTACAATGAGCAGTTCTTC
TRBV15	TRBJ1-6	-	few	CATSRDSYNSPLHF	TGTGCCACCAGCAGAGACAGTTATAATTCACCCCTCCACTTT
TRBV9	TRBJ2-1	-	many	CASSNPTLGGASYNEQFF	TGTGCCAGCAGCAACCCTACTTTGGGGGGGGCCTCCTACAATGAGCAGTTCTTC
TRBV20-1	TRBJ2-1	TRBD2	-	CSAAGTSGTNEQFF	TGCAGTGCCGCCGGGACTAGCGGGACCAATGAGCAGTTCTTC
TRBV5-1	TRBJ1-6	-	many	CASSSTQGDSPLHF	TGCGCCAGCAGTTCGACACAGGGCGATTCACCCCTCCACTTT